This T cell receptor beta chain emerged from a study of T cell responses to AZD1222 COVID-19 vaccine (dated by TCRdb to the early 2020s). With regard to the full study: TCR sequencing covered roughly 230 trial participants: 200 to 220 given two doses of AZD1222 and 26 given two doses of MenACWY control vaccine. Trial participants were enrolled into age subgroups of 18-55, 56-69 and 70-plus years, which contained around 140, 26 and 57 TCR-sequenced participants, respectively. What the study reported, not specific to this receptor: Only five to seven AZD1222 recipients were SARS-CoV-2 seropositive at baseline, limiting conclusions about previously exposed vaccinees. The 56-69-year group was small, and its depth increase did not reach significance, likely because of low power. Vaccine-associated CD4 TCRs spanned the whole spike protein, with dominant responses in regions 160-218 and 743-854. Participants were mostly white British, with more females than males. The authors suggested clonal diversity may have been underestimated. Because no day 14 peak-response samples were available, repertoires were characterized only after the peak T cell response. Nearly half of unique spike-specific TCRs reportedly recognized epitopes outside regions mutated in the B.1.351 and B.1.1.7 variants. After two AZD1222 doses, both the breadth and the depth of spike-specific TCRs were significantly higher than at day 0 and than in MenACWY recipients.

A note on this clone: The target of this receptor is not known. Base qualities are not at hand, and no much larger clone is one base apart.

Explained via the paper, the time point label denotes: about 28 days (+/-7) after the second vaccine dose. AZD1222 recipients given second doses at about 4 weeks or at about 12 weeks were pooled, since spike-specific TCR depth and breadth were not found to differ between the two schedules. Vaccinee samples were obtained from the UK trials COV001 and COV002, which included a single-blind randomized controlled phase 2/3 trial of AZD1222 (ChAdOx1 nCoV-19) in healthy adults. For TCRbeta chain sequencing, PBMC samples were collected from trial participants at day 0 and at day 28 after the second dose. Reading from cysteine to phenylalanine, the CDR3 counts 16 amino acids. The retained sequence is limited to the CDR3, 48 bases, with the frame set at the first base. V lost 0 bases and J lost 2 bases; the stretch between them is 14 bases long. According to the germline V gene, CDR1 reads KGHSH and CDR2 reads LQKENI.

The CDR3 regions of human TCRbeta chains were analyzed by immunosequencing. The published analysis was carried out like this. Repertoire TCRs were checked for matches against a reference library of SARS-CoV-2-specific TCRs that had been generated using the MIRA antigen-specificity platform. Breadth meant the fraction of unique TCRs that were SARS-CoV-2-associated, whereas depth meant the fraction of total T cells that were SARS-CoV-2-associated. Using the MIRA data, each spike-specific TCR was assigned both to the spike region to which the TCR was reactive and to a CD4 or CD8 class. Log10-transformed breadth and depth values were compared by one-way ANOVA with Sidak's multiple comparisons tests. This immuneACCESS table, as held by TCRdb, lists in-frame sequences with V and J called but not all clones. Of the missing ones, under half trace to an unresolved V gene in checked studies; the others have no known cause. The D gene and trimming were derived from the DNA, and the V and J assignments and clone size from that table. The sample has 100,000 to 120,000 clones on record, around nine tenths of them singletons. The ten largest clones capture 15% of the sample.

The sequence was obtained from an adult who received the AZD1222 COVID-19 vaccine. The material was peripheral blood, obtained 28 days after the second AZD1222 dose. Recombination joined TRBV18 with TRBJ2-7; the D gene is perhaps TRBD1, on 6 matching bases. The DNA is TGTGCCAGCTCACCACCCACCGGGACATTAGCCTACGAGCAGTACTTC. It specifies CASSPPTGTLAYEQYF.